A single sample gave rise to the 9 T cell receptor beta chains below, sequenced in a study of blood T cell repertoires in COVID-19 (dated by TCRdb to the early 2020s). To prepare the library, the immunoSEQ multiplex PCR assay was applied. The clones in this table, taken by TCRdb from immuneACCESS, are in-frame only. Not every clone is retained; where verified, under half of the shortfall comes from an unresolved V gene, and the cause of the rest is unknown. A total of 260,000 or so clones appear in this sample, roughly 86% of them only once. The ten largest account for around 0.7% of the sample. Source material: peripheral blood. The receptors originated from a human donor in a cohort sampled during active COVID-19.

The rearrangement joins TRBV12-1 to TRBJ1-1; the table assigns TRBD1, which was not confirmed against the DNA. TRBV12-1 counts as a pseudogene. There are 15 residues in the CDR3. For the CDR3, the DNA is TGTGCCAGCAGCTTACACAGGGAACAGAACACTGAAGCTTTCTTT. The encoded protein is CASSLHREQNTEAFF.

The genes are TRBV28 and TRBJ2-7, with TRBD2 matching 7 bases. The germline CDR1 and CDR2 sequences are MDHEN and SYDVKM. V shed 7 bases and J 12 bases; nucleotides not matched to a gene: 15. This CDR3 is 13 amino acids long. For the CDR3, the DNA is TGTGCCAGCACCGACGGGACTACCCTGGTAGGGTACTTC. Translated: CASTDGTTLVGYF.

This rearrangement joins TRBV5-8 to TRBJ1-1; D not certain. Germline CDR1 SGHTS, CDR2 YDEGEE. V was cut by 4 bases and J by 2 bases, with 9 bases left in between. This CDR3 has 13 amino acids. The CDR3 nucleotides are TGTGCCAGCAGCCAGTTTGTTAACACTGAAGCTTTCTTT. Encoded protein: CASSQFVNTEAFF.

The J gene is TRBJ2-7, the V gene TRBV7-2, with 9 bases that match TRBD2. The CDR3 sequence is 17 residues long. Trimming at V came to 7 bases and at J to 0 bases, leaving 13 bases not matched to a gene. Looked up from germline, CDR1 is SGHTA and CDR2 is FQGNSA. This CDR3 is CASMKKAGGTNSYEQYF. As DNA, the CDR3 is TGTGCCAGCATGAAAAAAGCGGGGGGCACAAACTCCTACGAGCAGTACTTC.

J is TRBJ1-4 and V is TRBV28; 8 nucleotides agree with TRBD1. Germline V gives CDR1 MDHEN, CDR2 SYDVKM. The CDR3 extends over 15 amino acids. The trim removed 4 bases at V and 8 bases at J, leaving 9 bases unmatched. The CDR3 here is CASSSWTGRGEKLFF. The CDR3 nucleotides are TGTGCCAGCAGTTCGTGGACAGGGAGAGGCGAAAAACTGTTTTTT.

This clone has a handful of counts. The rearrangement joins TRBV7-2 to TRBJ2-1; a weak D match, TRBD2 (5 bases). The CDR3 is 16 residues long. V lost 6 bases, J lost 0 bases, and 15 bases lay in between. CDR1 is SGHTA and CDR2 is FQGNSA in the germline V gene. The CDR3 sequence: CASSSGLSSSYNEQFF. The CDR3 bases are TGTGCCAGCAGTTCTGGACTCTCCAGCTCCTACAATGAGCAGTTCTTC. The complete variable domain, with remaining parts taken from reference TRBV7-2 and TRBJ2-1, reads GAGVSQSPSNKVTEKGKDVELRCDPISGHTALYWYRQSLGQGLEFLIYFQGNSAPDKSGLPSDRFSAERTGGSVSTLTIQRTQQEDSAVYLCASSSGLSSSYNEQFFGPGTRLTVL.

The rearrangement uses TRBV12-5 and TRBJ2-1; no clear D. CDR1 is LGHNT, CDR2 FRNRAP, per germline. This CDR3 contains 12 residues. The V end lost 5 bases, the J end lost 8 bases, and 10 bases lay between the germline ends. CDR3 loop: CASGPLVYEQFF. CDR3 DNA: TGTGCTAGTGGTCCCCTAGTGTATGAGCAGTTCTTC.

This rearrangement joins TRBV10-1 to TRBJ2-7, with 10 bases identical to TRBD1. V shed 8 bases and J 9 bases; nucleotides not matched to a gene: 10. Germline V gene lookup returns CDR1 WNHNN and CDR2 SYGVQD (reference sequence). The CDR3 totals 13 residues. The DNA of the CDR3 is TGCGCCAGCTCTCCTGGACAGGGGGTATGGCAGTACTTC. As protein: CASSPGQGVWQYF.

This sequence joins TRBV20-1 and TRBJ2-3; no clear D gene. Trimming removed 3 bases at V and 0 bases at J, with 7 bases between. Germline V gene sequence: CDR1 DFQATT, CDR2 SNEGSKA (reference sequence). The CDR3 contains 13 residues. CDR3 DNA: TGCAGTGCTAGTTGGCAGAGCACAGATACGCAGTATTTT. Translation: CSASWQSTDTQYF.